This T cell receptor beta chain came from a study of T-cell memory formation after mild COVID-19. Constant-segment-primed 5'RACE gave TCR alpha and TCR beta cDNA libraries with sample barcodes and UMIs. TCRdb redid the calling of the 5' RACE reads with MiXCR, one entry per CDR3 protein. The top ten hold around 23% of the sample, which has 250,000 to 350,000 distinct CDR3 sequences, 14% seen once. This clonotype has more than one count but fewer than ten. Antigen: not known. Study-level findings and limits: Chiefly within CM and EM were the contracting CD4+ clones; CD8+ ones were within EMRA. While clones contracting from day 15 to 85 were balanced between CD4 and CD8, later expanders leaned CD4+.

There are 14 residues in the CDR3. The V and J ends lost 0 bases and 4 bases respectively, with 10 bases between them. Germline values: CDR1 SGHKS, CDR2 YYEKEE (reference sequence). This rearrangement joins TRBV5-5 to TRBJ1-2; D gene unclear. This sequence originates from a young man who had mild COVID-19 (a few samples of this study predate the infection). Cell type and time point are not known. The sequenced sample consisted of PBMCs or a T cell subset sorted from them (not recorded which). As DNA, the CDR3 is TGTGCCAGCAGCTTGGAACGCAGGATCTATGGCTACACCTTC. Protein product: CASSLERRIYGYTF. Combining the CDR3 with reference TRBV5-5 and TRBJ1-2 gives the whole variable domain DAGVTQSPTHLIKTRGQQVTLRCSPISGHKSVSWYQQVLGQGPQFIFQYYEKEERGRGNFPDRFSARQFPNYSSELNVNALLLGDSALYLCASSLERRIYGYTFGSGTRLTVV.